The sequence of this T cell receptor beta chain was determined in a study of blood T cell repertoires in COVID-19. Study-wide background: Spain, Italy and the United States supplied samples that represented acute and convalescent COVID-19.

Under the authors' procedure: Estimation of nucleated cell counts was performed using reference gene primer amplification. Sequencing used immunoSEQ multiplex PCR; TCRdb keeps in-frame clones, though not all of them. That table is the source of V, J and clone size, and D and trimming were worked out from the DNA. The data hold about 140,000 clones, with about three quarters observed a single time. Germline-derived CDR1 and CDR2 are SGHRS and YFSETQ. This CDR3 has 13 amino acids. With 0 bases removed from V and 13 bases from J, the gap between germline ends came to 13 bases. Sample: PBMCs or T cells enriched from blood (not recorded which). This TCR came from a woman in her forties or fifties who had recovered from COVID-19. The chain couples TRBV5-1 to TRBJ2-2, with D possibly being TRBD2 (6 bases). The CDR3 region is CASSLGQTAGLFF. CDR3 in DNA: TGCGCCAGCAGCTTGGGACAGACAGCGGGGCTGTTTTTT.